Sequencing of this TCR beta chain was carried out in a study of early T cells in non-severe SARS-CoV-2 infection. Study-level results: Private and CD4 specificities were missed by VDJdb matching, skewed to anti-spike CD8.

With V trimmed by 6 bases and J by 1 base, 14 bases remained unmatched. Germline CDR1 MNHNS, CDR2 SASEGT. This CDR3 is built from 17 residues. Turning to this clonotype: Its specificity is unknown.

TCRdb called the 5' RACE reads again in MiXCR, with one record for every CDR3 protein. Among more than 55,000 distinct CDR3 sequences, about 8.9% were seen once, and the ten largest hold around 17%. The receptor comes from an adult who was a healthcare worker with PCR-confirmed SARS-CoV-2 infection or an uninfected control (not recorded which). The sequenced sample consisted of whole blood. The chain uses TRBV6-1 and TRBJ1-1, with 7 bases fitting TRBD1. The CDR3 sequence: CASSSDRVSLRNTEAFF. CDR3 DNA: TGTGCCAGCAGCTCAGACAGGGTGAGTCTTCGGAACACTGAAGCTTTCTTT.